This record looks at one T cell receptor beta chain sequence and its context. This entry is derived from a study of OX40 agonist ivuxolimab in advanced cancers. Here immunoSEQ multiplex PCR was the method, and the copy in TCRdb shows in-frame clones only, minus some. The sample holds tens of thousands of clones, approximately 92% seen once. Sequences were derived from CD4+ or CD8+ T cells sorted from blood, sampled in a trial of the OX40 agonist ivuxolimab. The clonotype originates from an adult with an advanced solid tumor such as melanoma, head and neck, liver or kidney cancer.

CDR3 bases: TGTGCCAGCAGCTTAGGGTTCCCCGGGGAGCTGTTTTTT. It is translated as CASSLGFPGELFF. The chain uses TRBV11-2 and TRBJ2-2; D is uncertain. The CDR3 is 13 residues long. Looked up from germline, CDR1 is SGHAT and CDR2 is FQNNGV. V lost 1 base to trimming and J lost 6 bases, with 6 bases between them.